This is a list of T cell receptor beta chains from one sample in a study of T cell responses to AZD1222 COVID-19 vaccine. The assay was immunoSEQ multiplex PCR, and TCRdb's table has in-frame clones only and misses some. The sample lists 84,000 or so clones; roughly 86% were seen once. This specimen consisted of peripheral blood, obtained on day 0 of MenACWY control vaccination. The receptors shown here come from an adult in good health. The CDR3 runs from the conserved cysteine through the conserved F or W. Fields, in order: clone size, D gene, V gene, CDR3 length, J gene, CDR3 protein, CDR3 DNA. The D gene is left open where the match is weak. Expanded clones are given a class, and other clones once, few, many or no size at all.

clone_size: -; d_call: -; v_call: TRBV5-1; cdr3_length: 15; j_call: TRBJ1-4; cdr3_aa: CASSLAGGTNEKLFF; cdr3_nt: TGCGCCAGCAGCTTGGCCGGAGGGACTAATGAAAAACTGTTTTTT
clone_size: once; d_call: -; v_call: TRBV11-3; cdr3_length: 12; j_call: TRBJ2-7; cdr3_aa: CASSLQGYEQYF; cdr3_nt: TGTGCCAGCAGCTTACAGGGCTACGAGCAGTACTTC
clone_size: -; d_call: -; v_call: TRBV5-4; cdr3_length: 14; j_call: TRBJ1-2; cdr3_aa: CASSPGIADYGYTF; cdr3_nt: TGTGCCAGCAGCCCTGGGATTGCGGACTATGGCTACACCTTC
clone_size: -; d_call: -; v_call: TRBV7-9; cdr3_length: 15; j_call: TRBJ2-5; cdr3_aa: CASSPDGRIQETQYF; cdr3_nt: TGTGCCAGCAGCCCCGATGGACGGATCCAAGAGACCCAGTACTTC
clone_size: -; d_call: -; v_call: TRBV19; cdr3_length: 13; j_call: TRBJ1-2; cdr3_aa: CASQAGAYYGYTF; cdr3_nt: TGTGCCAGCCAAGCAGGGGCGTACTATGGCTACACCTTC
clone_size: -; d_call: -; v_call: TRBV28; cdr3_length: 15; j_call: TRBJ1-5; cdr3_aa: CASSSNAGRGQPQHF; cdr3_nt: TGTGCCAGCAGTTCCAATGCCGGCAGGGGTCAGCCCCAGCATTTT
clone_size: -; d_call: -; v_call: TRBV7-8; cdr3_length: 14; j_call: TRBJ1-5; cdr3_aa: CASSLGPRDQPQHF; cdr3_nt: TGTGCCAGCAGCCTGGGCCCCCGGGATCAGCCCCAGCATTTT
clone_size: -; d_call: -; v_call: TRBV11-2; cdr3_length: 12; j_call: TRBJ2-7; cdr3_aa: CASRSSIYEQYF; cdr3_nt: TGTGCCAGCAGGTCTAGCATCTACGAGCAGTACTTC
clone_size: -; d_call: -; v_call: TRBV7-9; cdr3_length: 17; j_call: TRBJ2-3; cdr3_aa: CASSLAEGSSSTDTQYF; cdr3_nt: TGTGCCAGCAGCTTAGCGGAGGGAAGCTCTAGCACAGATACGCAGTATTTT
clone_size: once; d_call: TRBD1; v_call: TRBV2; cdr3_length: 13; j_call: TRBJ1-2; cdr3_aa: CASTDRWGGRYTF; cdr3_nt: TGTGCCAGCACGGACAGGTGGGGTGGTCGCTACACCTTC
clone_size: -; d_call: -; v_call: TRBV5-4; cdr3_length: 17; j_call: TRBJ1-2; cdr3_aa: CASSLGERAGSFYGYTF; cdr3_nt: TGTGCCAGCAGCTTGGGGGAACGAGCAGGGAGTTTCTATGGCTACACCTTC
clone_size: few; d_call: -; v_call: TRBV6-5; cdr3_length: 16; j_call: TRBJ1-4; cdr3_aa: CASSYLTGSTNEKLFF; cdr3_nt: TGTGCCAGCAGTTACCTAACAGGGTCAACTAATGAAAAACTGTTTTTT
clone_size: -; d_call: -; v_call: TRBV7-9; cdr3_length: 13; j_call: TRBJ1-2; cdr3_aa: CASGGFSSYGYTF; cdr3_nt: TGTGCCAGCGGTGGGTTCTCGAGCTATGGCTACACCTTC
clone_size: -; d_call: -; v_call: TRBV20-1; cdr3_length: 11; j_call: TRBJ1-1; cdr3_aa: CSAARGTEAFF; cdr3_nt: TGCAGTGCTGCCAGGGGTACTGAAGCTTTCTTT
clone_size: -; d_call: -; v_call: TRBV7-3; cdr3_length: 13; j_call: TRBJ1-5; cdr3_aa: CASSQSAGQPQHF; cdr3_nt: TGTGCCAGCAGCCAGTCAGCGGGTCAGCCCCAGCATTTT
clone_size: -; d_call: TRBD2; v_call: TRBV10-3; cdr3_length: 13; j_call: TRBJ2-5; cdr3_aa: CAIGGGARETQYF; cdr3_nt: TGTGCCATTGGCGGGGGGGCCCGTGAGACCCAGTACTTC
clone_size: -; d_call: TRBD1; v_call: TRBV18; cdr3_length: 14; j_call: TRBJ2-2; cdr3_aa: CATRGDRNTGELFF; cdr3_nt: TGTGCCACCCGAGGGGACAGGAACACCGGGGAGCTGTTTTTT
clone_size: -; d_call: TRBD1; v_call: TRBV28; cdr3_length: 12; j_call: TRBJ1-2; cdr3_aa: CASRGTGDGYTF; cdr3_nt: TGTGCCAGCAGGGGGACAGGGGATGGCTACACCTTC
clone_size: -; d_call: -; v_call: TRBV6-2/TRBV6-3; cdr3_length: 15; j_call: TRBJ1-4; cdr3_aa: CASSYSSGAGEKLFF; cdr3_nt: TGTGCCAGCAGTTACTCATCCGGGGCAGGGGAAAAACTGTTTTTT
clone_size: -; d_call: TRBD1; v_call: TRBV7-3; cdr3_length: 14; j_call: TRBJ1-1; cdr3_aa: CASSAVAGGTEAFF; cdr3_nt: TGTGCCAGCAGTGCAGTAGCAGGGGGGACTGAAGCTTTCTTT
clone_size: -; d_call: -; v_call: TRBV2; cdr3_length: 16; j_call: TRBJ1-2; cdr3_aa: CASSAGTGVSLYGYTF; cdr3_nt: TGTGCCAGCAGCGCGGGGACGGGGGTTAGCCTCTATGGCTACACCTTC
clone_size: -; d_call: -; v_call: TRBV14; cdr3_length: 16; j_call: TRBJ1-6; cdr3_aa: CASSQLLQGGNSPLHF; cdr3_nt: TGTGCCAGCAGCCAATTATTACAGGGAGGCAATTCACCCCTCCACTTT
clone_size: -; d_call: -; v_call: TRBV14; cdr3_length: 13; j_call: TRBJ1-1; cdr3_aa: CASSQGIVTEAFF; cdr3_nt: TGTGCCAGCAGCCAGGGAATTGTGACTGAAGCTTTCTTT
clone_size: -; d_call: -; v_call: TRBV7-2; cdr3_length: 14; j_call: TRBJ1-1; cdr3_aa: CASSLATRTTEAFF; cdr3_nt: TGTGCCAGCAGCTTAGCAACCAGGACCACTGAAGCTTTCTTT
clone_size: -; d_call: -; v_call: TRBV5-4; cdr3_length: 13; j_call: TRBJ1-2; cdr3_aa: CASSLDSNYGYTF; cdr3_nt: TGTGCCAGCAGCTTGGACAGTAACTATGGCTACACCTTC
clone_size: -; d_call: TRBD2; v_call: TRBV10-3; cdr3_length: 15; j_call: TRBJ2-5; cdr3_aa: CAIRPGSGGEETQYF; cdr3_nt: TGTGCCATCAGGCCGGGGAGCGGGGGGGAAGAGACCCAGTACTTC
clone_size: few; d_call: TRBD1; v_call: TRBV15; cdr3_length: 16; j_call: TRBJ2-1; cdr3_aa: CATSSWTGTGYNEQFF; cdr3_nt: TGTGCCACCAGCAGTTGGACAGGGACGGGGTACAATGAGCAGTTCTTC
clone_size: -; d_call: TRBD1; v_call: TRBV4-3; cdr3_length: 15; j_call: TRBJ1-3; cdr3_aa: CASSLTGAGGNTIYF; cdr3_nt: TGCGCCAGCAGCCTAACAGGGGCGGGTGGAAACACCATATATTTT
clone_size: -; d_call: -; v_call: TRBV7-8; cdr3_length: 15; j_call: TRBJ2-1; cdr3_aa: CASTTDRASYNEQFF; cdr3_nt: TGTGCCAGCACCACAGACCGGGCTTCCTACAATGAGCAGTTCTTC
clone_size: -; d_call: TRBD1; v_call: TRBV5-1; cdr3_length: 12; j_call: TRBJ2-2; cdr3_aa: CASSGQAGELFF; cdr3_nt: TGCGCCAGCAGCGGACAGGCCGGGGAGCTGTTTTTT
clone_size: -; d_call: -; v_call: TRBV27; cdr3_length: 14; j_call: TRBJ2-6; cdr3_aa: CASSFRQGANVLTF; cdr3_nt: TGTGCCAGCAGTTTTAGACAGGGGGCCAACGTCCTGACTTTC
clone_size: -; d_call: -; v_call: TRBV3-1/TRBV3-2; cdr3_length: 13; j_call: TRBJ1-1; cdr3_aa: CASSQVANTEAFF; cdr3_nt: TGTGCCAGCAGCCAAGTGGCGAACACTGAAGCTTTCTTT